A single sample gave rise to the 19 T cell receptor beta chains below, sequenced in a study of T cell responses to AZD1222 COVID-19 vaccine. Sequencing used immunoSEQ multiplex PCR; TCRdb keeps in-frame clones, though not all of them. The sample yields approximately 150,000 clones, 85% to 95% seen once. The sequencing here drew on peripheral blood, taken on day 0 of AZD1222 vaccination. All receptors come from an adult in good health.

The chain employs TRBV6-6 and TRBJ1-1; 11 bases are shared with TRBD1. CDR1 and CDR2 from the germline V gene are MNHNY and SVGAGI (reference sequence). The CDR3 runs to 14 residues. The V gene end was trimmed by 6 bases and the J gene end by 4 bases; junction bases not matched to a gene: 4. In DNA form, the CDR3 reads TGTGCCAGCAGGCCCGGGACAGGGGGCACTGAAGCTTTCTTT. Amino acids: CASRPGTGGTEAFF.

This chain links TRBV7-2 with TRBJ1-1, with 8 bases matching TRBD1. Unmatched junction bases numbered 7, after V lost 7 bases and J lost 0 bases. Germline V CDR1 and CDR2: SGHTA, FQGNSA. The CDR3 has 15 amino acids. The CDR3 sequence: CASTADRGLNTEAFF. In DNA, the CDR3 is TGTGCCAGCACTGCCGACAGGGGCCTGAACACTGAAGCTTTCTTT.

The CDR3 reads CASSRSRGSGNTIYF. CDR3 coding DNA: TGTGCCAGCAGCAGAAGCAGAGGCTCTGGAAACACCATATATTTT. The chain combines TRBV3-1 (or the pseudogene TRBV3-2) with TRBJ1-3; no clear D. CDR1 is LGHDT and CDR2 is YNNKEL in the germline V gene (reference sequence). The CDR3 is 15 residues long. V lost 5 bases, J lost 0 bases, and 11 bases lay in between.

The J gene is TRBJ1-1, the V gene TRBV10-2; D remains unclear. The V end lost 4 bases, the J end lost 5 bases, and 11 bases lay between the germline ends. The CDR3 is made up of 13 amino acids. Germline lookup yields CDR1 WSHSY and CDR2 SAAADI. DNA of the CDR3: TGCGCCAGCAGTGTATCAGGTGAGACTGAAGCTTTCTTT. Amino acid sequence: CASSVSGETEAFF.

The CDR3 protein is CASSSESGELFF. In nucleotides, the CDR3 is TGTGCCAGCAGCTCTGAGTCTGGGGAGCTGTTTTTT. The chain joins TRBV27 to TRBJ2-2; D ambiguous. V lost 6 bases, J lost 8 bases, and 10 bases lay in between. The CDR3 is made up of 12 amino acids. Germline CDR1 is MNHEY and CDR2 is SMNVEV (reference sequence).

The chain joins TRBV19 to TRBJ2-5; 10 positions match TRBD1. Germline V gene data show CDR1 as LNHDA and CDR2 as SQIVND (reference sequence). V lost 5 bases, J lost 4 bases, and 4 bases stayed unmatched. The length of the CDR3 is 14 residues. CDR3: CASSPRQGAETQYF. The CDR3 DNA follows: TGTGCCAGTAGTCCTCGACAGGGGGCAGAGACCCAGTACTTC.

The V gene is TRBV2, the J gene TRBJ1-1, with D perhaps TRBD1 (5 bases). Trimming stripped 5 bases from V and 11 bases from J, with 24 bases between. The CDR3 sequence is 15 residues long. The V gene's germline CDR1 is SNHLY and CDR2 FYNNEI. CDR3 region: CASSKSAGTQEPAFF. DNA for the CDR3: TGTGCCAGCAGTAAAAGCGCCGGGACCCAAGAGCCGGCTTTCTTT.

This clone showed up just a few times. The genes are TRBV27 and TRBJ2-3; the match to TRBD2 covers 16 bases. V trimming: 6 bases; J trimming: 6 bases; junction bases outside the gene matches: 6. Germline loops: CDR1 MNHEY, CDR2 SMNVEV (reference sequence). CDR3 length: 16 amino acids. This chain's CDR3 is CASSPGTSGRGDTQYF. The CDR3 nucleotides read TGTGCCAGCAGCCCCGGGACTAGCGGGAGGGGGGATACGCAGTATTTT.

The chain recombines TRBV13 with TRBJ1-1; D is unclear. Germline V gives CDR1 PRHDT, CDR2 FYEKMQ (reference sequence). V was pared by 4 bases and J by 1 base, with 1 base between. CDR3 length: 11 amino acids. The CDR3 loop reads CASSWNTEAFF. CDR3 nucleotides: TGTGCCAGCAGCTGGAACACTGAAGCTTTCTTT.

This chain joins TRBV3-1 (or the pseudogene TRBV3-2) and TRBJ1-5; possibly TRBD1 for D (5 bases). CDR1 and CDR2 from the germline V gene are LGHDT and YNNKEL (reference sequence). The CDR3 consists of 14 residues. With 5 bases removed from V and 0 bases from J, the gap between germline ends came to 8 bases. This chain's CDR3 is CASSRDGSNQPQHF. CDR3 DNA sequence: TGTGCCAGCAGCAGGGACGGTAGCAATCAGCCCCAGCATTTT.

V gene TRBV2 combines with J gene TRBJ2-7, with no clear D. This CDR3 spans 11 amino acids. Trimming took 7 bases from V and 7 from J, leaving 11 bases between them. The V gene's germline CDR1 is SNHLY and CDR2 FYNNEI. CDR3 nucleotides: TGTGCCAGCACATCCGGAGTGGAGCAGTACGTC. Amino acid sequence: CASTSGVEQYV.

V gene TRBV4-3 combines with J gene TRBJ1-1, with TRBD1 matching 9 bases. The length of the CDR3 is 16 residues. V shed 3 bases and J 3 bases; nucleotides not matched to a gene: 8. CDR1 is LGHNA, CDR2 YSLEER, per germline. The CDR3 sequence: CASSQGPGQGDTEAFF. CDR3 bases: TGCGCCAGCAGCCAGGGACCGGGACAGGGTGACACTGAAGCTTTCTTT.

The chain carries TRBV6-6 and TRBJ1-5; no clear D. V shed 4 bases and J shed 6 bases, with 7 bases lying between them. In germline, CDR1 is MNHNY, CDR2 SVGAGI (reference sequence). This CDR3 has 12 amino acids. The CDR3 loop reads CASSSTTQPQHF. CDR3 bases: TGTGCCAGCAGTTCGACGACTCAGCCCCAGCATTTT.

In DNA, the CDR3 is TGTGCCAGCAGCCGACAACAGGGGAACACTGAAGCTTTCTTT. This encodes CASSRQQGNTEAFF. V is TRBV5-4 and J is TRBJ1-1; tentatively, D is TRBD1 (6 bases). The CDR3 totals 14 residues. The V end lost 4 bases, the J end lost 1 base, and 11 bases lay between the germline ends. Germline values: CDR1 SGHNT, CDR2 YYREEE (reference sequence).

CDR3 sequence: CASSKAGGNTEAFF. CDR3 in DNA: TGTGCCAGCAGTAAGGCAGGGGGCAACACTGAAGCTTTCTTT. V gene TRBV2 combines with J gene TRBJ1-1; 8 nucleotides line up with TRBD1. CDR1 SNHLY and CDR2 FYNNEI come from the germline V gene. Trimming at V came to 5 bases and at J to 2 bases, leaving 4 bases not matched to a gene. This CDR3 is 14 amino acids long.

The CDR3 sequence: CASSHDRAGNTIYF. The CDR3 bases are TGTGCCAGCAGCCACGACAGGGCTGGAAACACCATATATTTT. The gene calls are TRBV5-8 and TRBJ1-3, with 7 positions matching TRBD1. Per germline, CDR1 SGHTS and CDR2 YDEGEE. This CDR3 has 14 amino acids. V gave up 4 bases and J gave up 2 bases; unmatched junction bases: 3.

The rearrangement links TRBV19 to TRBJ2-5; D possibly uses TRBD1 or TRBD2 (7 bases each). Per germline, CDR1 LNHDA and CDR2 SQIVND (reference sequence). The CDR3 runs 16 residues. With 4 bases removed from V and 4 bases from J, the gap between germline ends came to 19 bases. CDR3 in DNA: TGTGCCAGTAGTACCCAACAGGGGCGGGGGTTAGAGACCCAGTACTTC. Its protein product is CASSTQQGRGLETQYF.

This chain links TRBV25-1 with TRBJ2-3, with 7 bases identical to TRBD1. The CDR3 consists of 17 residues. Unmatched junction bases numbered 12, after V lost 2 bases and J lost 4 bases. Germline V gene sequence: CDR1 MGHDK, CDR2 SYGVNS. DNA of the CDR3: TGTGCCAGCAGTGAACCACCCGGCGACAGGGACCCAGATACGCAGTATTTT. This sequence encodes CASSEPPGDRDPDTQYF.

V is TRBV10-3 and J is TRBJ1-6; D is possibly TRBD1 (6 bases). The CDR3 has 15 amino acids. Germline V gene lookup returns CDR1 ENHRY and CDR2 SYGVKD. V was cut by 4 bases and J by 4 bases, with 11 bases left in between. The CDR3 sequence is CAISATGYYNSPLHF. CDR3 nucleotides: TGTGCCATCAGTGCGACAGGTTATTATAATTCACCCCTCCACTTT.